This entry lists 14 T cell receptor beta chains sequenced from one sample in a study of early T cells in non-severe SARS-CoV-2 infection. TCRdb redid the calling of the 5' RACE reads with MiXCR, one entry per CDR3 protein. Of 45,000 to 55,000 distinct CDR3 sequences in the sample, under 15% were seen once. Input material: whole blood. All receptors derive from an adult who was a healthcare worker with PCR-confirmed SARS-CoV-2 infection or an uninfected control (not recorded which).

This clonotype has ten or more counts. The chain employs TRBV29-1 and TRBJ1-4, with a tentative D call TRBD1 (6 bases). The V and J ends lost 7 bases and 0 bases respectively, with 12 bases between them. Per germline, CDR1 SQVTM and CDR2 ANQGSEA. There are 14 residues in the CDR3. CDR3 nucleotide sequence: TGCAGCGCCTGGACAGCTACAACTAATGAAAAACTGTTTTTT. Amino acid sequence: CSAWTATTNEKLFF.

This clonotype was seen a few times. The chain recombines TRBV5-1 with TRBJ1-3; D is undetermined. Germline V gives CDR1 SGHRS, CDR2 YFSETQ. CDR3 length: 14 residues. V dropped 4 bases and J dropped 4 bases, with 12 bases sitting between them. The CDR3 nucleotides read TGCGCCAGCAGCCCGAACGCCGGGGGAAACACCATATATTTT. It translates to CASSPNAGGNTIYF.

This clonotype has ten or more counts. As DNA, the CDR3 is TGCGCCAGCAGCTCTCGGGGATTGAACACTGAAGCTTTCTTT. Translated: CASSSRGLNTEAFF. The V call is TRBV5-1, the J call TRBJ1-1; D is unclear. The germline gives CDR1 SGHRS, CDR2 YFSETQ. This CDR3 comprises 14 residues. V was trimmed by 3 bases and J by 0 bases, leaving 9 bases between them.

The table lists this clonotype with many counts. This chain links TRBV18 with TRBJ2-3; possibly TRBD1 or TRBD2 for D (5 bases each). V lost 3 bases, J lost 4 bases, and 5 bases lay in between. In germline, CDR1 is KGHSH, CDR2 LQKENI. CDR3 length: 12 residues. In nucleotides, the CDR3 is TGTGCCAGCTCACCGGGGGCAGATACGCAGTATTTT. Encoded protein: CASSPGADTQYF.

The sample holds a few counts of this clonotype. This chain joins TRBV19 and TRBJ2-5; 7 nucleotides match TRBD2. CDR3 length: 14 residues. Trimming took 5 bases from V and 5 from J; bases not matched to a gene: 8. Germline V lookup: CDR1 LNHDA, CDR2 SQIVND (reference sequence). The CDR3: CASSGRGRTETQYF. The CDR3 bases are TGTGCCAGTAGTGGGAGGGGCAGAACGGAGACCCAGTACTTC.

Comment on this clonotype: The junction shows a germline mismatch at one end, possibly a read error. This chain uses TRBV13 with TRBJ1-6, with 8 bases aligning to TRBD1. The CDR3 has 16 amino acids. Germline V gene data show CDR1 as PRHDT and CDR2 as FYEKMQ (reference sequence). The CDR3 region is CVSSGRTGPYNLPLHF. The CDR3 DNA follows: TGTGTCAGCAGCGGACGGACAGGGCCCTATAATTTACCCCTCCACTTT.

There are a few counts of this clonotype. The CDR3 here is CASSLALGQGEYGYTF. CDR3 nucleotide sequence: TGCGCCAGCAGCTTGGCCTTGGGCCAGGGAGAATATGGCTACACCTTC. The chain combines TRBV5-1 with TRBJ1-2; D is possibly TRBD1 (5 bases). V was clipped by 0 bases and J by 5 bases, with 17 bases between them. This CDR3 is built from 16 residues. CDR1 SGHRS and CDR2 YFSETQ come from the germline V gene.

CDR3 sequence: CASRTLKTQYF. Here the CDR3 DNA reads TGTGCCAGCAGAACACTGAAGACCCAGTACTTC. This chain joins TRBV6-2 or TRBV6-3 and TRBJ2-5; D unclear. This CDR3 has 11 residues. V dropped 6 bases and J dropped 6 bases, with 8 bases sitting between them. Germline V gene lookup returns CDR1 MNHEY and CDR2 SVGEGT.

This clonotype has only a few counts. The chain carries TRBV11-2 and TRBJ2-5, with D unclear. The germline V and J ends were trimmed by 4 bases and 4 bases, with 10 bases remaining between them. Germline V gene data show CDR1 as SGHAT and CDR2 as FQNNGV. CDR3 length: 13 amino acids. This chain's CDR3 is CASSYGLRETQYF. DNA of the CDR3: TGTGCCAGCAGCTACGGGCTGAGAGAGACCCAGTACTTC.

This clonotype has more than one count but fewer than ten. The chain employs TRBV6-1 and TRBJ2-7; 10 bases align to TRBD2. V gave up 2 bases and J gave up 2 bases; unmatched junction bases: 12. This CDR3 has 18 residues. Per germline, CDR1 MNHNS and CDR2 SASEGT. This chain's CDR3 is CASSEKASGGLNTYEQYF. The CDR3 DNA sequence: TGTGCCAGCAGTGAAAAGGCTAGCGGGGGCTTAAATACCTACGAGCAGTACTTC.

There are many counts of this clonotype. The V and J genes are TRBV3-1 and TRBJ2-1; D perhaps matches TRBD2 (7 bases). Trimming left V 3 bases short and J 8 bases short, with 20 bases between. Germline V gene lookup returns CDR1 LGHDT and CDR2 YNNKEL (reference sequence). The CDR3 consists of 16 residues. CDR3 sequence: CASSQTGASGYHEQFF. The CDR3 DNA is TGTGCCAGCAGCCAGACGGGGGCTAGCGGATATCATGAGCAGTTCTTC.

This clonotype showed up many times. The chain joins TRBV19 to TRBJ2-4; either TRBD1 or TRBD2 may fit D (7 bases each). The germline gives CDR1 LNHDA, CDR2 SQIVND (reference sequence). The CDR3 is 13 amino acids. Trimming removed 3 bases from V and 8 bases from J, with 11 bases in between. CDR3 nucleotides: TGTGCCAGTAGTATTCAGGGGGGGGACATTCAGTACTTC. Translating it yields CASSIQGGDIQYF. The full variable domain, completed using reference TRBV19 and TRBJ2-4, is DGGITQSPKYLFRKEGQNVTLSCEQNLNHDAMYWYRQDPGQGLRLIYYSQIVNDFQKGDIAEGYSVSREKKESFPLTVTSAQKNPTAFYLCASSIQGGDIQYFGAGTRLSVL.

The chain is built from TRBV11-2 and TRBJ1-1; D might be TRBD1 (5 bases). The CDR3 runs to 17 residues. Germline-derived CDR1 and CDR2 are SGHAT and FQNNGV. With 4 bases removed from V and 5 bases from J, the gap between germline ends came to 23 bases. CDR3 nucleotides: TGTGCCAGCAGCTCCCCTATAACCGGACCATACAGGACTGAAGCTTTCTTT. The encoded protein is CASSSPITGPYRTEAFF.

The DNA of the CDR3 is TGCAGCGTTGGTTCAGGACATGGAGTGTACGAGCAGTACTTC. Translated: CSVGSGHGVYEQYF. This chain connects TRBV29-1 to TRBJ2-7; the D gene is possibly TRBD1 (5 bases). V lost 4 bases and J 4 bases, leaving 17 bases between the germline ends. Germline CDR1 is SQVTM and CDR2 is ANQGSEA. The CDR3 runs to 14 residues.